Below, one TCR beta chain is given with its context. Generated by immunoSEQ multiplex PCR, the TCRdb table keeps only in-frame clones and is missing some. The sample contains 540,000 or so clones, more than 75% of which appear only once. The ends lost 3 bases at V and 4 bases at J; junction bases unmatched: 7. CDR3 size: 15 residues. Germline V gives CDR1 SGHRS, CDR2 YFSETQ. This sample was included in a study of shared T cell receptors in the human thymus. A further study also used this sample, focusing on human thymus T cells.

The sequenced sample was thymocytes. V and J are TRBV5-1 and TRBJ2-5; 9 bases are a match to TRBD1. This receptor was identified in a boy in the first two years of life with a congenital heart defect. The CDR3 is CASSSAGTGRETQYF. The DNA for the CDR3 is TGCGCCAGCAGCTCTGCCGGGACAGGGAGAGAGACCCAGTACTTC. The variable domain in full, completed from reference TRBV5-1 and TRBJ2-5, reads KAGVTQTPRYLIKTRGQQVTLSCSPISGHRSVSWYQQTPGQGLQFLFEYFSETQRNKGNFPGRFSGRQFSNSRSEMNVSTLELGDSALYLCASSSAGTGRETQYFGPGTRLLVL.